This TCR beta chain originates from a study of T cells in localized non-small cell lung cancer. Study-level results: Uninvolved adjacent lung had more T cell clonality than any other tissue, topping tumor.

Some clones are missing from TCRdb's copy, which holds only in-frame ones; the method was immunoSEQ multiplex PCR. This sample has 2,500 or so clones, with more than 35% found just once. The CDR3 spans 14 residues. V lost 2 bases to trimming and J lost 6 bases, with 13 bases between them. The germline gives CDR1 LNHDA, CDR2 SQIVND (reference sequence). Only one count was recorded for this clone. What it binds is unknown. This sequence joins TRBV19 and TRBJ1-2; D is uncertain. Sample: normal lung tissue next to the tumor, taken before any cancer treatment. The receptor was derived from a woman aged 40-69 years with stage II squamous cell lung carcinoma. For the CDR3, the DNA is TGTGCCAGTAGTATACCCGGGCAGGAGAATGGCTACACCTTC. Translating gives CASSIPGQENGYTF.